This entry is about one TCR beta chain. This clonotype occurred many times. This receptor's antigen is unknown. Per-base qualities were not stored, and no clone one base away is much larger. In the ophthalmopathy patients, disease was moderately to severely active, with a Clinical Activity Score of 3 or more, a NOSPECS grade of 4 or more, and a duration of less than 3 months. Patients with uncontrolled infections, other autoimmune diseases, pregnancy or lactation were excluded. Diagnoses relied on clinical symptoms, serum thyroxine and TRAb, thyroid ultrasound and orbital computed tomography. PBMCs were separated from 8 to 10 ml of fresh peripheral blood using Ficoll-Paque density gradient centrifugation. Total RNA was extracted with Trizol reagent, and quality was checked on an Agilent 2100 Bioanalyzer. Amplification of TCR beta CDR3 regions was carried out from RNA transcripts. For the first round of RT-PCR on the TCR CDR3, the HTBI primer set was used together with the Qiagen OneStep RT-PCR kit. The libraries were constructed in a second round of multiplex PCR and then size-selected and purified. Sequencing of the libraries was done on an Illumina HiSeq2000 using paired-end 100 bp reads. Concerning the study's data processing: SOAPnuke was used to process the raw data, throwing out any read that contained adapters or uncalled bases, had a mean Phred below 15, or lacked an exact constant-primer or identifier match. COPE v1.2.5 was used to merge high-quality paired reads, and clonotypes were defined as unique nucleotide sequences. MiTCR v1.1 was used to align clonotypes to the IMGT TRBV, TRBD and TRBJ reference segments. The analysis was restricted to V-J combinations with a frequency above 0.0001, which together covered 98% to 99.2% of the repertoires. The TCS score was defined as the ratio of F50 (clonal expansion) to E x V (chaos), calculated using BLOSUM62-based TCRdist between CDR3 peptides within each V-J. Welch's t-statistics and random forest reduced some 510 V-J features to 10 to 15, which were used in a naive Bayes classifier (R e1071). TCRdb ran its own pipeline on the public reads, namely fastp trimming at Q25 and MiXCR clone calling, and kept in-frame beta chains. Merged by CDR3 protein, the rows form single entries marked with the most common genes and DNA. These V and J calls rely on TCRdb rather than the paper's analysis. Within this sample are approximately 300,000 distinct CDR3 sequences, with approximately 18% of them counted one time only. Jointly, the top ten make up about 40% of the sample.

The data were taken from a study of T cells in Graves' hyperthyroidism and ophthalmopathy (dated by TCRdb to the late 2010s). A note on the overall study: Peripheral blood was collected at initial diagnosis, before any treatment. A discovery cohort of around 98 patients, roughly 40 with Graves' ophthalmopathy and over 55 with stable Graves' hyperthyroidism, was used to find distinguishing TCR V-J signatures. Prospective prediction of ophthalmopathy was tested in an independent validation cohort consisting of fewer than 20 hyperthyroidism patients and about 17 patients who later progressed to ophthalmopathy. The 85 to 100 discovery patients were randomly split 7:3 into training and test sets. In addition, the study compared T-cell repertoires in thyroid tissue and in blood from five or six Graves' hyperthyroidism patients. Following sampling, methimazole starting at 30 mg daily was given to hyperthyroidism patients, and high-dose intravenous methylprednisolone was given to ophthalmopathy patients. The paper describes TCR Vbeta CDR3 sequencing of 120 to 150 peripheral blood samples, made up of fewer than 50 ophthalmopathy patients, over 70 hyperthyroidism patients and 17 progressor patients. The full study reports these points: A model built on a 13 V-J signature distinguished ophthalmopathy from stable hyperthyroidism, reaching roughly 88% sensitivity and 81% to 83% specificity in cross-validation and 80%/75% in testing. In validation, the model predicted progression to ophthalmopathy a median of about 6.5 months before onset, with over 60% sensitivity and more than 72% specificity. Blood samples also contained most of the expanded thyroid clonotypes (frequency above 0.001), which suggests that blood repertoires may reflect thyroid immune responses. No statistical method was used to set the sample size in advance, and investigators knew the group allocation.

Relative to germline, V is 7 bases shorter and J is 0 bases shorter, with 12 bases between their ends. From the germline V gene, CDR1 is MDHEN and CDR2 is SYDVKM. Counted from cysteine to phenylalanine, this CDR3 has 14 amino acids. Only CDR3 DNA remains: 42 bases, in frame from the first base. The clonotype originates from a man in his forties or fifties with Graves' ophthalmopathy. The specimen was blood. The chain joins TRBV28 to TRBJ1-1; the D gene remains uncertain. CDR3 reads: CASKNSLMNTEAFF. The bases are TGTGCCAGCAAAAATTCCCTCATGAACACTGAAGCTTTCTTT.